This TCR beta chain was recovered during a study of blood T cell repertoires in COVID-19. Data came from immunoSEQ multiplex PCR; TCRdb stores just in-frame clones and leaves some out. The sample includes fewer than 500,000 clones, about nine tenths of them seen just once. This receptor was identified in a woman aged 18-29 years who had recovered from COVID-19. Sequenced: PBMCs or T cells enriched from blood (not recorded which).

Here the CDR3 reads CASSERRVGQPQHF. CDR3 nucleotide sequence: TGTGCCAGCAGTGAAAGGAGGGTAGGTCAGCCCCAGCATTTT. The chain combines TRBV2 with TRBJ1-5; unclear D gene. Per the germline V gene, CDR1 is SNHLY and CDR2 is FYNNEI. V lost 2 bases and J lost 6, with 11 bases in between. The CDR3 has 14 residues.